Sequencing of this TCR beta chain was carried out in a study of cytomegalovirus exposure and HLA in healthy donors. Study findings and constraints: In an earlier analysis, in 587 donors, most V segments appeared productive either ~90% or ~30% of the time. Analyzed later, most CMV-associated TCR beta chains appeared HLA-restricted.

CDR3 length: 15 amino acids. Looked up from germline, CDR1 is MNHNS and CDR2 is SASEGT. Trimming shortened V by 6 bases and J by 2 bases, and 17 bases separated the two germline ends. 13 Jbeta primers and 60 Vbeta primers were used for the PCR. The data were produced by immunoSEQ multiplex PCR, yet TCRdb's version contains in-frame clones alone and is incomplete. This repertoire includes more than 95,000 clones. For this clone: Antigen unknown.

Sequenced input: PBMCs. The clonotype originates from a man aged 40-55 years in good health and CMV-seronegative. The V call is TRBV6-1, the J call TRBJ2-7; D not resolved. The CDR3 sequence: CASRKLQTLPYEQYF. CDR3 nucleotide sequence: TGTGCCAGCAGAAAACTCCAGACTCTGCCCTACGAGCAGTACTTC.